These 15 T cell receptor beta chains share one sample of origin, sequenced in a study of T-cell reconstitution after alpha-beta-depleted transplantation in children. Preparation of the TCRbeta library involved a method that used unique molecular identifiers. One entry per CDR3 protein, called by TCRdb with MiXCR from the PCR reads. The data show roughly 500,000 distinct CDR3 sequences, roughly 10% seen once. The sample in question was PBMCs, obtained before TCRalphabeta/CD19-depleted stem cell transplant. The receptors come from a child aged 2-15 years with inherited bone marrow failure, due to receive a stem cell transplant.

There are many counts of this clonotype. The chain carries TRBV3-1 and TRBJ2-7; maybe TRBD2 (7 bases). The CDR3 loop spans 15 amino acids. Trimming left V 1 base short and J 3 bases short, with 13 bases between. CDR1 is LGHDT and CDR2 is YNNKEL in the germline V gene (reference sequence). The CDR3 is CASSQGGGGGYEQYF. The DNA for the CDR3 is TGTGCCAGCAGCCAAGGCGGGGGCGGAGGCTACGAGCAGTACTTC.

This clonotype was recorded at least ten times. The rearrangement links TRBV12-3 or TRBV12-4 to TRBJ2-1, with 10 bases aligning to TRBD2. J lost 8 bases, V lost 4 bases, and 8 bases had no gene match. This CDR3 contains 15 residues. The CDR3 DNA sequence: TGTGCCAGCAGTTCTCTAGCGGGAGAGTTCGATGAGCAGTTCTTC. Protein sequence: CASSSLAGEFDEQFF.

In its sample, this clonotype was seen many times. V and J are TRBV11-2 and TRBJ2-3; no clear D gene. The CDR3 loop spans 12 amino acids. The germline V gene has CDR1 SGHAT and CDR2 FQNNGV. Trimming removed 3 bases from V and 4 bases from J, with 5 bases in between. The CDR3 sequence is CASSLAADTQYF. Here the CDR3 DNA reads TGTGCCAGCAGCTTGGCAGCAGATACGCAGTATTTT.

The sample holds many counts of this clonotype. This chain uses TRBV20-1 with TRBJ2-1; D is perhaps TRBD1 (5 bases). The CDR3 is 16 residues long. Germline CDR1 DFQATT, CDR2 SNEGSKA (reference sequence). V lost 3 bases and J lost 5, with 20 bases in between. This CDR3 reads CSASGAIALRDNEQFF. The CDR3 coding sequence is TGCAGTGCTAGTGGGGCTATCGCGCTTCGAGACAATGAGCAGTTCTTC.

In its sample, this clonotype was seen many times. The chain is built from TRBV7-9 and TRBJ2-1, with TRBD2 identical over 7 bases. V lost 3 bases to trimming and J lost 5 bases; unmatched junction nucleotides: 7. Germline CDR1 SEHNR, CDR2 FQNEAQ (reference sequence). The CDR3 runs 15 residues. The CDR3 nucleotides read TGTGCCAGCAGCTTCCGACTAGCAGCTAACAATGAGCAGTTCTTC. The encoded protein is CASSFRLAANNEQFF.

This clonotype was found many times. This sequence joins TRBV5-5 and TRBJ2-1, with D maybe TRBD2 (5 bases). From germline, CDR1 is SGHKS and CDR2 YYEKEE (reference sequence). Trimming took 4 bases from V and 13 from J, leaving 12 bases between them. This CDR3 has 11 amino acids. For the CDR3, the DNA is TGTGCCAGCAGCGAGGACTGGATACAGTTCTTC. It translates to CASSEDWIQFF.

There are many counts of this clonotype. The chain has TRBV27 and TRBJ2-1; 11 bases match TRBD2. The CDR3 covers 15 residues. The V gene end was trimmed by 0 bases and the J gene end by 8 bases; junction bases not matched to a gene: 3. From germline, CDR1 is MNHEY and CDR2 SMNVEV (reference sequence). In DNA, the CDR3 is TGTGCCAGCAGTTTATCCCTAGCGGGAGGCCATGAGCAGTTCTTC. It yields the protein CASSLSLAGGHEQFF.

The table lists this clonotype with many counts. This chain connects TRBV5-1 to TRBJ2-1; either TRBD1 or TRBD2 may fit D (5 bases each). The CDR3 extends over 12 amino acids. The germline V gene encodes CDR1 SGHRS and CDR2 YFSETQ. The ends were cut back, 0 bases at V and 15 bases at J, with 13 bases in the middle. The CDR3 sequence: CASSLDLGVRFF. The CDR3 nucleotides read TGCGCCAGCAGCTTGGATTTGGGGGTAAGGTTCTTC.

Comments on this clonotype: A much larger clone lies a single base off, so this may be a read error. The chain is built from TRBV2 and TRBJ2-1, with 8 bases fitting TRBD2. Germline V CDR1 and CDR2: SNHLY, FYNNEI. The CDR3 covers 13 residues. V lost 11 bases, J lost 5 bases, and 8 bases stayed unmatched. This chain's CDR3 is CAGERETNNEQFF. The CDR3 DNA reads TGTGCCGGCGAGCGGGAGACCAACAATGAGCAGTTCTTC.

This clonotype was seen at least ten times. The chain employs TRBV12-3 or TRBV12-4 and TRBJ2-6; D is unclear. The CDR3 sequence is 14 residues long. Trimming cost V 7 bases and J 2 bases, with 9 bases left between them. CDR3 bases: TGTGCCAGCACCCAAGGTACTGGGGCCAACGTCCTGACTTTC. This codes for CASTQGTGANVLTF.

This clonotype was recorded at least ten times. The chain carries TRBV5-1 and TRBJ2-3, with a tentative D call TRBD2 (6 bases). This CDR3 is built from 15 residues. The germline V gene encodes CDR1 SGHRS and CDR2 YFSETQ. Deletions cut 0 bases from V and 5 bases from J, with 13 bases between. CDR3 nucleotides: TGCGCCAGCAGCTTGGGGAGGGCCGTTTTAGATACGCAGTATTTT. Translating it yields CASSLGRAVLDTQYF.

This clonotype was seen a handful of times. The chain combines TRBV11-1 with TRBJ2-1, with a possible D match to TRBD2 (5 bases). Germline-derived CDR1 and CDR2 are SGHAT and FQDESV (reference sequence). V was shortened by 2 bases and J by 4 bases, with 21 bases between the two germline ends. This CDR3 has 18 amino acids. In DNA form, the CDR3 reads TGTGCCAGCAGCTTAATCGATAGCGACTGGTCTGGGTACAATGAGCAGTTCTTC. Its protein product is CASSLIDSDWSGYNEQFF.

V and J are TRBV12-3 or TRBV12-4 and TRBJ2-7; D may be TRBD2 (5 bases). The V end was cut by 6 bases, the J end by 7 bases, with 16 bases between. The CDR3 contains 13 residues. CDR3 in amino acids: CASRKLGAEEQYF. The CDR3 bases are TGTGCCAGCAGGAAATTGGGAGCGGAGGAGCAGTACTTC.

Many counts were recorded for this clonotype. The CDR3 is CAAGRDTQYF. In nucleotides, the CDR3 is TGTGCCGCAGGGCGGGACACGCAGTATTTT. This rearrangement joins TRBV6-1 to TRBJ2-3, with D tentatively TRBD2 (6 bases). The V and J ends lost 11 bases and 9 bases respectively, with 12 bases between them. The CDR3 sequence is 10 residues long. Looked up from germline, CDR1 is MNHNS and CDR2 is SASEGT.

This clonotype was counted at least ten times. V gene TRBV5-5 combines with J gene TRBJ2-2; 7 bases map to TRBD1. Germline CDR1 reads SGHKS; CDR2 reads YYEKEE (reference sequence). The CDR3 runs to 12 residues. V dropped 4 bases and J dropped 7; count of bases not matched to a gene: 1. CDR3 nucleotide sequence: TGTGCCAGCAGCGGGGACAGCGGGGAGCTGTTTTTT. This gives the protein CASSGDSGELFF.